The source of this T cell receptor (beta chain) is a study of T cell repertoires in cytomegalovirus infection. About the research overall: An indication of both CMV infection and matching HLA type came from public TCR beta signatures.

This clonotype has just a few counts. The antigen remains unidentified. The germline V and J ends were trimmed by 3 bases and 0 bases, with 12 bases remaining between them. Per the germline V gene, CDR1 is MRHNA and CDR2 is SNTAGT. CDR3 length: 16 amino acids. Study conclusions and caveats: Clonotypes of TCR beta that were HLA-C-restricted and CMV-specific dominated the ex vivo response.

MiXCR was run by TCRdb on the reads, yielding one entry per CDR3 protein. The sample gives some 600,000 distinct CDR3 sequences, about 24% of which show up once; around 8% is in the top ten. V usage is TRBV6-4 and J usage is TRBJ2-1; a weak D match, TRBD1 (5 bases). This TCR derives from a human donor in good health (CMV status not recorded). Some clones in this sample may be carry-over from other donors' samples. Specimen: CD8+ T cells from PBMCs. The CDR3 reads CASSEGAVGSYNEQFF. The CDR3 DNA follows: TGTGCCAGCAGTGAAGGGGCTGTTGGCTCCTACAATGAGCAGTTCTTC.